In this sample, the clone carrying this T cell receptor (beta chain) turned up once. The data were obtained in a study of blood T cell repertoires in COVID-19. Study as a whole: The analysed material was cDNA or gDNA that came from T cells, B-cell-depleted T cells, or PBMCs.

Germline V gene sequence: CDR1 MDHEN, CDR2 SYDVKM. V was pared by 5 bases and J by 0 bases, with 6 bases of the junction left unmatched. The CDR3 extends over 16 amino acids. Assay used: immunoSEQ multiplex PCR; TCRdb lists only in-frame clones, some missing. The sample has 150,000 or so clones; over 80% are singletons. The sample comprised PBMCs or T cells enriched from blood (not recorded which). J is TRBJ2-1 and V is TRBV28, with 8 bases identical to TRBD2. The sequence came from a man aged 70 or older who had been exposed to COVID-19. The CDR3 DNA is TGTGCCAGCAGTATAGCGGGACCGAGCTCCTACAATGAGCAGTTCTTC. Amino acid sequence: CASSIAGPSSYNEQFF.